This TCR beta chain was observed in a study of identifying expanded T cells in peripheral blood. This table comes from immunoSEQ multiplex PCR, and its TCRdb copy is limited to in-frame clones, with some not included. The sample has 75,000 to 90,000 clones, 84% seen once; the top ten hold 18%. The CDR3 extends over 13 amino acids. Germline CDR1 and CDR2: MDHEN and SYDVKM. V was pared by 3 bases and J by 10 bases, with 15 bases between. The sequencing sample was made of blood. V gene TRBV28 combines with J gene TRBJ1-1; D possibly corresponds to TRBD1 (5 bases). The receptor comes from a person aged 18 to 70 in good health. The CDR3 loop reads CASSFGGVIGAFF. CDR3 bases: TGTGCCAGCAGTTTCGGAGGGGTAATAGGAGCTTTCTTT. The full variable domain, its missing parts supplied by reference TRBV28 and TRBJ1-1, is DVKVTQSSRYLVKRTGEKVFLECVQDMDHENMFWYRQDPGLGLRLIYFSYDVKMKEKGDIPEGYSVSREKKERFSLILESASTNQTSMYLCASSFGGVIGAFFGQGTRLTVV.